This T cell receptor beta chain was observed in a study of shared clonotypes between healthy human individuals. Findings and limits, study-wide: Sequencing depth was expected to affect clonotype sharing among donors.

For this clone: The antigen is undetermined.

Deep-level running was used for the assay. Per the original data handling: With immunoSEQ giving junction-only sequences and no quality scores, filtering differed. The protocol was immunoSEQ multiplex PCR, while the TCRdb copy is restricted to in-frame clones and leaves out a portion. That table supplies the V and J calls and clone size; D and trimming were determined from the DNA. The top ten clones hold nearly 1.5% of a sample with about 1 million clones, 60% to 80% of them seen once. Germline V gives CDR1 SEHNR, CDR2 FQNEAQ (reference sequence). V was pared by 5 bases and J by 6 bases, with 11 bases of the junction left unmatched. This CDR3 has 17 amino acids.

This sequence originates from a man younger than 35 in good health. The rearrangement joins TRBV7-9 to TRBJ2-7, with 15 bases aligning to TRBD2. The sample comprised memory CD4+ T cells sorted from blood. Subset here: CD45RA-negative fraction. CDR3 DNA sequence: TGTGCCAGCAGCCCCGGACTAGCGGGAGGGCTTAAGGGCGAGCAGTACTTC. It translates to CASSPGLAGGLKGEQYF. The full variable domain, its missing parts supplied by reference TRBV7-9 and TRBJ2-7, is DTGVSQNPRHKITKRGQNVTFRCDPISEHNRLYWYRQTLGQGPEFLTYFQNEAQLEKSRLLSDRFSAERPKGSFSTLEIQRTEQGDSAMYLCASSPGLAGGLKGEQYFGPGTRLTVT.